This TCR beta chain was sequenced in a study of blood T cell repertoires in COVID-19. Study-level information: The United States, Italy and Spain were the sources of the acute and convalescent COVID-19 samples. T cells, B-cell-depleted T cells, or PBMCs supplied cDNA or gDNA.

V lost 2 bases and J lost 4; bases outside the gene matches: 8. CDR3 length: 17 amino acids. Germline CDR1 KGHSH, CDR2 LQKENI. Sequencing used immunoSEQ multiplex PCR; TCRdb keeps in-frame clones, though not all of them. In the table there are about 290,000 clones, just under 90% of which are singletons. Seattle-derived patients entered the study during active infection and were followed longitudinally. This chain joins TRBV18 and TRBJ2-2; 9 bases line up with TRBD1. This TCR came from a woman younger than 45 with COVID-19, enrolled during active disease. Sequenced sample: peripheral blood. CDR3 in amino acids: CASSPRQGTGTTGELFF. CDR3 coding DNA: TGTGCCAGCTCACCAAGGCAAGGGACAGGGACCACCGGGGAGCTGTTTTTT.